The 18 T cell receptor delta chains presented below share a single source sample, sequenced in a study of gamma-delta chains in newborns, infants, children. TCRdb re-called the reads through CATT. The repertoire holds 3,900 or so delta-chain clones, with about 15% as singletons. What was sequenced was blood. These receptors were collected from a child who was a newborn, infant or young child, either healthy, febrile or measles-vaccinated (not recorded which).

This clone appeared a few times. A far larger clone differs by one base, so this is likely a read error. The chain joins TRDV2 to TRDJ1; 11 bases match TRDD3. Germline loops: CDR1 GEAIGNYY, CDR2 EKD. With 0 bases clipped from V and 1 base from J, the junction kept 15 bases outside the gene matches. The CDR3 is 20 residues long. CDR3 sequence reads: CACDTVGGGYAEISTDKLIF. CDR3 sequence (DNA): TGTGCCTGTGACACCGTTGGTGGGGGATACGCGGAGATTAGCACCGATAAACTCATCTTT.

A note on this clone: The protein in TCRdb stems from a much larger clone and differs at residue 16 from this DNA's translation, likely a read error; here the protein is translated from the DNA. The V and J genes are TRDV2 and TRDJ3; 8 bases map to TRDD3. The CDR3 has 18 amino acids. CDR1 is GEAIGNYY, CDR2 EKD, per germline. The CDR3 DNA follows: TGTGCCTGTGACACCGGGAACTGGGGGTCCTGGGACACCCGACAGACGTTTTTC. This encodes CACDTGNWGSWDTRQTFF.

Details on this clone: A much larger clone lies a single base off, so this may be a read error. The same CDR3 is also encoded by other DNA sequences in this sample. In DNA, the CDR3 is TGCGCCTGTGACACCGTAGGGGGATACGACAGGGACACCCGACAGATGTTTTTC. Translating gives CACDTVGGYDRDTRQMFF. The J gene is TRDJ3, the V gene TRDV2; 10 bases are shared with TRDD3. Germline CDR1 is GEAIGNYY and CDR2 is EKD. The CDR3 sequence is 18 residues long.

The sample holds a few counts of this clone. TCRdb lists the protein of a much larger clone for this DNA, which differs at residue 3, so this is likely a read error; the protein given here is translated from the DNA itself. The genes are TRDV2 and TRDJ1; 13 bases fit TRDD3. CDR1 and CDR2 (germline): GEAIGNYY, EKD. The CDR3 loop spans 17 amino acids. The CDR3 sequence: CARDTLRTGGYDDKLIF. The CDR3 nucleotides are TGTGCCCGTGACACCCTACGTACTGGGGGATACGACGATAAACTCATCTTT.

Of note for this clone: This may come from a read error, since a much larger clone is one base off. Additional DNA sequences in this sample encode the identical CDR3. The chain has TRDV1 and TRDJ1; 9 bases align to TRDD3. Germline loops: CDR1 TSWWSYY, CDR2 QGS. The CDR3 consists of 18 residues. Unmatched junction bases numbered 10, after V lost 2 bases and J lost 0 bases. The CDR3 nucleotides read TGTGCTCTTGGGGAAACTCTCCCTACTGGGGGACACACCGATAAACTCATCTTT. Translating it yields CALGETLPTGGHTDKLIF.

As for this clone: TCRdb's protein for this DNA is that of a much larger clone and differs from the translation at residue 3, likely a read error; the protein shown is the DNA translation. The genes are TRDV2 and TRDJ3, with 11 bases matching TRDD3. This CDR3 comprises 18 residues. The germline V gene encodes CDR1 GEAIGNYY and CDR2 EKD. DNA of the CDR3: TGTGCCCGTGACACCGTACTGGGGGATACCTGGGACACCCGACAGATGTTTTTC. Residues: CARDTVLGDTWDTRQMFF.

For this clone: TCRdb's protein, taken from a much larger clone, differs from this DNA's translation at residue 15, likely owing to a read error; the protein displayed comes from the DNA. CDR3 nucleotide sequence: TGTGCTCTTGGGCCGTACCATTCCTACTGCTTAGAGTATAAACCCATCTTT. Protein sequence: CALGPYHSYCLEYKPIF. V is TRDV1 and J is TRDJ1, with TRDD2 matching over 7 bases. Germline V gene sequence: CDR1 TSWWSYY, CDR2 QGS. This CDR3 has 17 amino acids.

Concerning this clone itself: Relative to the germline gene, one junction end is altered; a read error may explain this. The chain has TRDV2 and TRDJ1; D gene unclear. No J gene was available from TCRdb, and it was assigned here by a germline match of the DNA. The CDR3 has 15 amino acids. The V gene's germline CDR1 is GEAIGNYY and CDR2 EKD. The CDR3 DNA reads as TGTGCCTGGGACAGCCTTAGCCTTTCGGCCGATAAACTCATCTTT. It yields the protein CAWDSLSLSADKLIF.

For this clone: The protein in TCRdb stems from a much larger clone and differs at residue 4 from this DNA's translation, likely a read error; here the protein is translated from the DNA. The chain combines TRDV2 with TRDJ1, with 8 bases fitting TRDD3. The V gene's germline CDR1 is GEAIGNYY and CDR2 EKD. The CDR3 runs 15 residues. V trimming: 5 bases; J trimming: 4 bases; junction bases outside the gene matches: 11. In DNA, the CDR3 is TGTGCCTGTGTCATGATTGGGGGATCAGGCGATAAACTCATCTTT. This translates into CACVMIGGSGDKLIF.

This clone was detected a few times. The TCRdb record carries a much larger clone's protein, which differs from this DNA's translation at residue 9; a read error is the likely cause, and the protein listed here is the DNA translation. The rearrangement links TRDV1 to TRDJ1, with 8 bases that match TRDD3. CDR1 is TSWWSYY, CDR2 QGS, per germline. V gave up 0 bases and J gave up 0 bases; unmatched junction bases: 12. This CDR3 has 19 amino acids. The CDR3 nucleotides are TGTGCTCTTGGGGAACTTACCCCTGCGTCTGGGGGAGACACCGATAAACTCATCTTT. Its translation: CALGELTPASGGDTDKLIF.

Without a V gene call, the J gene is given as TRDJ3; the table's D call, TRDD3, has no DNA check behind it. This CDR3 comprises 21 residues. DNA for the CDR3: TGTGCCTGTGACACCGTCCTGGGGGATACGCGAATCTCCTTTGACACCCGACAGATGTTTTTC. Its translation is CACDTVLGDTRISFDTRQMFF.

Remarks on this clone: At one end the junction does not follow the germline gene, possibly because of a read error. This chain connects TRDV1 to TRDJ1; perhaps D is TRDD2 or TRDD3 (5 bases each). The J gene is not listed in TCRdb, so it was assigned here from a DNA match to germline. Germline CDR1 and CDR2: TSWWSYY and QGS. The CDR3 loop spans 20 amino acids. CDR3 sequence (DNA): TGTGCTATTGGGAAAATGGCCTACAAGGACGGGGGGGCGTACACCGATAAACTCATCTTT. Translating gives CAIGKMAYKDGGAYTDKLIF.

This clone has only a few counts. The V call is TRDV1, the J call TRDJ1, with TRDD3 matching 9 bases. Germline values: CDR1 TSWWSYY, CDR2 QGS. The CDR3 has 20 residues. Trimming cost V 5 bases and J 0 bases; bases outside gene matches: 19. CDR3 in DNA: TGTGCTCTTGGGAGCTATACTGGGGGAATCTCGGCGTTGTACACCGATAAACTCATCTTT. Translating gives CALGSYTGGISALYTDKLIF.

Notes on this clone: The identical CDR3 is also encoded by other nucleotide sequences in the sample. The gene calls are TRDV2 and TRDJ1; TRDD3 matches at 9 bases. CDR3 length equals 16 residues. CDR1 is GEAIGNYY, CDR2 EKD, per germline. The ends lost 0 bases at V and 1 base at J; junction bases unmatched: 5. CDR3 sequence: CACDTVGDKGTDKLIF. The CDR3 DNA follows: TGTGCCTGTGACACCGTGGGGGATAAGGGCACCGATAAACTCATCTTT.

This clone was found a few times. This may be a read error, as it is one base from a much larger clone. Different DNA sequences within this sample yield the same CDR3. This rearrangement joins TRDV2 to TRDJ2, with 12 nucleotides matching TRDD3. This CDR3 contains 15 residues. Germline CDR1 and CDR2: GEAIGNYY and EKD. In nucleotides, the CDR3 is TGTGCCTGTGACACTCTACTGGGGGATACAGCTCAACTCTTCTTT. Its translation is CACDTLLGDTAQLFF.

To note about this clone: For this DNA, TCRdb reports the protein of a much larger clone, which diverges at residue 3, most likely from a read error; the protein presented here is translated directly from the DNA. The V and J genes are TRDV3 and TRDJ1, with TRDD3 matching over 9 bases. The germline V gene encodes CDR1 TVYSNPD and CDR2 GDNSRS (reference sequence). There are 14 residues in the CDR3. Unmatched junction bases numbered 10, after V lost 5 bases and J lost 3 bases. In DNA, the CDR3 is TGTGCCCTTGCCTGGTGGGGGATATCCGATAAACTCATCTTT. Translation: CALAWWGISDKLIF.

This clone has a handful of counts. The protein held in TCRdb is that of a much larger clone and does not match this DNA's translation at residue 13, likely because of a read error; the protein shown is translated from the DNA. The chain has TRDV2 and TRDJ2, with D unresolved. The length of the CDR3 is 15 residues. Germline V gene data show CDR1 as GEAIGNYY and CDR2 as EKD. CDR3 protein: CACDTLQSLTAQPFF. The CDR3 DNA reads TGTGCCTGTGACACTCTTCAGTCTTTGACAGCACAACCCTTCTTT.

The gene calls are TRDV2 and TRDJ1; 12 positions match TRDD3. The CDR3 loop spans 19 amino acids. Losses at the gene ends were 0 bases for V and 1 base for J; bases not matched to a gene: 11. CDR1 and CDR2 from the germline V gene are GEAIGNYY and EKD. DNA for the CDR3: TGTGCCTGTGACACCGTCCTCCGCTGGGGGATACGGGGCACCGATAAACTCATCTTT. The encoded protein is CACDTVLRWGIRGTDKLIF.